The 30 T cell receptor beta chains given below trace back to one sample, sequenced in a study of Graves' ophthalmopathy and Graves' hyperthyroidism. Scientists amplified the TCR beta CDR3 regions from RNA transcripts. First-round RT-PCR used HTBI primers; second-round multiplex PCR followed. A single record per CDR3 protein comes from TCRdb applying MiXCR to the multiplex PCR reads. The sample shows hundreds of thousands of distinct CDR3 sequences, 22% of them seen only once. The sample was peripheral blood. Receptors were obtained from a young woman with stable Graves' hyperthyroidism. Some clones in this sample may be carry-over from other donors' samples.

The table lists this clonotype with many counts. The rearrangement links TRBV6-5 to TRBJ2-5, with TRBD1 as a possible D gene (6 bases). Germline-derived CDR1 and CDR2 are MNHEY and SVGAGI. The CDR3 contains 14 residues. V was shortened by 6 bases and J by 13 bases, with 24 bases between the two germline ends. This CDR3 is CASSLLEVGHQPYF. CDR3 bases: TGTGCCAGCAGCTTACTCGAAGTGGGACATCAGCCGTACTTC.

Ten or more counts support this clonotype. This sequence joins TRBV2 and TRBJ1-1; TRBD1 agrees at 7 bases. The germline CDR1 and CDR2 sequences are SNHLY and FYNNEI. This CDR3 contains 14 residues. J gave up 7 bases and V 5 bases, and 10 bases lay outside the gene matches. DNA of the CDR3: TGTGCCAGCAGTAAAAGGGGGCGATTTAATGAAGCTTTCTTT. Translating it yields CASSKRGRFNEAFF.

This clonotype was recorded many times. The gene calls are TRBV11-1 and TRBJ1-1, with 11 bases lining up with TRBD1. Germline V lookup: CDR1 SGHAT, CDR2 FQDESV (reference sequence). This CDR3 is built from 17 residues. V dropped 5 bases and J dropped 5; count of bases not matched to a gene: 13. This CDR3 is CASSHGQGAGLGTEAFF. The CDR3 coding sequence is TGTGCCAGCAGCCACGGACAGGGGGCAGGTCTAGGTACTGAAGCTTTCTTT.

CDR3 in amino acids: CSVESFTEQYF. The CDR3 bases are TGCAGCGTTGAATCTTTTACCGAGCAGTACTTC. The rearrangement links TRBV29-1 to TRBJ2-7; no definite D call. Trimming pared 2 bases from V and 6 bases from J, leaving 8 bases between. This CDR3 has 11 residues. Germline loops: CDR1 SQVTM, CDR2 ANQGSEA.

The chain links TRBV19 to TRBJ1-6; D is ambiguous. Looked up from germline, CDR1 is LNHDA and CDR2 is SQIVND (reference sequence). CDR3 length: 16 residues. Trimming took off 5 bases at V and 0 bases at J, with 11 bases between the two ends. The CDR3 bases are TGTGCCAGTAGTGTCGACGTAGGCTCCTATAATTCACCCCTCCACTTT. Residues: CASSVDVGSYNSPLHF.

The chain joins TRBV6-1 to TRBJ1-2; D is uncertain. V lost 8 bases, J lost 7 bases, and 20 bases lay in between. There are 14 residues in the CDR3. The V gene's germline CDR1 is MNHNS and CDR2 SASEGT. CDR3 in amino acids: CASELTRGRRGYTF. CDR3 sequence (DNA): TGTGCCAGCGAACTTACCAGAGGGCGACGTGGCTACACCTTC.

This clonotype was observed a handful of times. The chain is built from TRBV5-1 and TRBJ1-6; 7 bases line up with TRBD1. With 5 bases clipped from V and 4 bases from J, the junction kept 3 bases outside the gene matches. There are 14 residues in the CDR3. The germline CDR1 and CDR2 sequences are SGHRS and YFSETQ. CDR3 sequence reads: CASSTGEYNSPLHF. The DNA for the CDR3 is TGCGCCAGCAGTACAGGGGAATATAATTCACCCCTCCACTTT.

In its sample, this clonotype was seen many times. The chain combines TRBV19 with TRBJ2-7; no clear D gene. V was pared by 0 bases and J by 1 base, with 4 bases between. This CDR3 spans 13 amino acids. Looked up from germline, CDR1 is LNHDA and CDR2 is SQIVND (reference sequence). The CDR3 spells CASSIEVSYEQYF. Written as DNA, the CDR3 is TGTGCCAGTAGTATAGAGGTTTCCTACGAGCAGTACTTC.

This chain joins TRBV19 and TRBJ2-7; D not resolved. V lost 5 bases to trimming and J lost 4 bases, with 15 bases between them. Germline V CDR1 and CDR2: LNHDA, SQIVND (reference sequence). This CDR3 is built from 14 residues. CDR3 coding DNA: TGTGCCAGTAGTCCCGGCCCCCTGGGATACGAGCAGTACTTC. This encodes CASSPGPLGYEQYF. Combining the CDR3 with reference TRBV19 and TRBJ2-7 gives the whole variable domain DGGITQSPKYLFRKEGQNVTLSCEQNLNHDAMYWYRQDPGQGLRLIYYSQIVNDFQKGDIAEGYSVSREKKESFPLTVTSAQKNPTAFYLCASSPGPLGYEQYFGPGTRLTVT.

The table lists this clonotype with many counts. V usage is TRBV12-3 or TRBV12-4 and J usage is TRBJ2-6, with D possibly being TRBD1 (6 bases). The CDR3 length is 16 residues. The V end was cut by 2 bases, the J end by 2 bases, with 10 bases between. CDR3 sequence reads: CASSLPKGAGANVLTF. The CDR3 nucleotides read TGTGCCAGCAGTTTACCCAAGGGGGCTGGGGCCAACGTCCTGACTTTC.

This chain links TRBV28 with TRBJ2-7, with a possible D match to TRBD2 (5 bases). This CDR3 is built from 17 residues. The V gene lost 7 bases and the J gene lost 1 base, with 23 bases spanning the gap. Germline lookup yields CDR1 MDHEN and CDR2 SYDVKM. CDR3: CASTPPKIGLTSYEQYF. CDR3 bases: TGTGCCAGCACCCCACCCAAGATAGGACTGACGTCCTACGAGCAGTACTTC.

This clonotype occurred many times. J is TRBJ1-5 and V is TRBV12-3 or TRBV12-4; 9 positions match TRBD1. There are 18 residues in the CDR3. V lost 6 bases to trimming and J lost 2 bases; unmatched junction nucleotides: 14. CDR3 nucleotide sequence: TGTGCCAGCAGCCAGAGACAGGGACAGGGTGGGGGCAATCAGCCCCAGCATTTT. This encodes CASSQRQGQGGGNQPQHF.

This clonotype was found many times. This rearrangement joins TRBV6-2 or TRBV6-3 to TRBJ2-2; 8 bases align to TRBD2. The ends lost 7 bases at V and 6 bases at J; junction bases unmatched: 10. Germline lookup yields CDR1 MNHEY and CDR2 SVGEGT. The CDR3 extends over 15 amino acids. CDR3 protein: CASTVRQGLAGELFF. The DNA for the CDR3 is TGTGCCAGCACGGTCCGGCAGGGACTAGCCGGGGAGCTGTTTTTT.

Written as DNA, the CDR3 is TGTGCCAGCAGTTTACCAACAGGGGTTAGCGCCGGGGAGCTGTTTTTT. Its protein is CASSLPTGVSAGELFF. The rearrangement joins TRBV27 to TRBJ2-2, with TRBD1 matching 7 bases. The germline gives CDR1 MNHEY, CDR2 SMNVEV (reference sequence). The CDR3 sequence is 16 residues long. J was trimmed by 6 bases and V by 2 bases; bases with no gene match: 9.

As for this clonotype: It may be a read error: a sequence one base away is much more abundant. The genes are TRBV7-8 and TRBJ1-6; 7 bases fit TRBD1. CDR3 length: 15 residues. Germline values: CDR1 SGHVS, CDR2 FQNEAQ. The DNA for the CDR3 is TGTTCCAGCAGCCCTCGGACAGGAACCAATTCACCCCTCCACTTT. Translated: CSSSPRTGTNSPLHF.

The gene calls are TRBV7-2 and TRBJ2-7, with D perhaps matching TRBD1 (5 bases). Between the trimmed V and J ends, which lost 4 bases and 6 bases, there was a span of 16 bases. The CDR3 spans 14 residues. CDR1 SGHTA and CDR2 FQGNSA come from the germline V gene. The CDR3 sequence: CASSSPRFRAEQYF. For the CDR3, the DNA is TGTGCCAGCAGCTCCCCCCGTTTCAGGGCCGAGCAGTACTTC. Filled out from reference TRBV7-2 and TRBJ2-7, the complete variable domain reads GAGVSQSPSNKVTEKGKDVELRCDPISGHTALYWYRQSLGQGLEFLIYFQGNSAPDKSGLPSDRFSAERTGGSVSTLTIQRTQQEDSAVYLCASSSPRFRAEQYFGPGTRLTVT.

The chain couples TRBV9 to TRBJ2-5; 12 bases map to TRBD2. The germline CDR1 and CDR2 sequences are SGDLS and YYNGEE. Trimming at V came to 3 bases and at J to 5 bases, leaving 5 bases not matched to a gene. The CDR3 has 15 residues. Here the CDR3 DNA reads TGTGCCAGCAGCGGTATAGGGACTAGCGGGGAGACCCAGTACTTC. As protein: CASSGIGTSGETQYF.

The chain recombines TRBV7-2 with TRBJ2-4, with 9 positions matching TRBD1. This CDR3 region has 15 residues. The V and J ends lost 4 bases and 7 bases, in that order; junction bases with no gene match: 8. Germline loops: CDR1 SGHTA, CDR2 FQGNSA. The chain's CDR3 is CASSSTGTGRNIQYF. CDR3 nucleotides: TGTGCCAGCAGCTCAACCGGGACAGGGAGGAACATTCAGTACTTC.

The chain is built from TRBV30 and TRBJ2-5, with D possibly called TRBD1 or TRBD2 (5 bases each). The germline V gene encodes CDR1 GTSNPN and CDR2 SVGIG (reference sequence). The ends were cut back, 0 bases at V and 4 bases at J, with 12 bases in the middle. This CDR3 has 14 residues. The CDR3 bases are TGTGCCTGGAGTGTTAACGGTGGGGGAGAGACCCAGTACTTC. Encoded protein: CAWSVNGGGETQYF.

The CDR3 DNA sequence: TGTGCCAGCAGTTCGACAGGGTTCAATAGCAATCAGCCCCAGCATTTT. Translated: CASSSTGFNSNQPQHF. This chain links TRBV27 with TRBJ1-5; 7 bases agree with TRBD1. In germline, CDR1 is MNHEY, CDR2 SMNVEV (reference sequence). The CDR3 runs to 16 residues. With V trimmed by 4 bases and J by 0 bases, 6 bases remained unmatched.

This clonotype was counted at least ten times. This chain links TRBV29-1 with TRBJ1-3; no firm D call. Deletions cut 6 bases from V and 8 bases from J, with 14 bases between. The CDR3 totals 12 residues. CDR1 SQVTM and CDR2 ANQGSEA come from the germline V gene. CDR3 in DNA: TGCAGCGTCTCAGCAATCGGGGACACCATATATTTT. It encodes CSVSAIGDTIYF.

This clonotype was recorded many times. This chain uses TRBV12-3 or TRBV12-4 with TRBJ2-7, with D perhaps TRBD1 or TRBD2 (5 bases each). V was pared by 5 bases and J by 0 bases, with 14 bases between. CDR3 size: 15 residues. The CDR3: CASSLLPGPSYEQYF. CDR3 DNA sequence: TGTGCCAGCAGTCTACTGCCGGGACCCTCCTACGAGCAGTACTTC.

This clonotype appeared many times. The chain combines TRBV6-1 with TRBJ2-7, with D tentatively TRBD2 (5 bases). The CDR3 runs 17 residues. The V end was cut by 4 bases, the J end by 4 bases, with 23 bases between. Germline V gene lookup returns CDR1 MNHNS and CDR2 SASEGT. Here the CDR3 DNA reads TGTGCCAGCAGTGGACAAATTACTAGTCCGATTAAGTACGAGCAGTACTTC. Its protein product is CASSGQITSPIKYEQYF.

This clonotype was detected many times. The V gene is TRBV30, the J gene TRBJ2-7; D may correspond to TRBD1 or TRBD2 (5 bases each). This CDR3 has 16 amino acids. The germline gives CDR1 GTSNPN, CDR2 SVGIG (reference sequence). Trimming took 0 bases from V and 3 from J, leaving 18 bases between them. The CDR3 DNA follows: TGTGCCTGGAGTGTACTCGGGACCCACCGGAGCTACGAGCAGTACTTC. Translation: CAWSVLGTHRSYEQYF.

Only a few counts were recorded for this clonotype. The V call is TRBV12-3 or TRBV12-4, the J call TRBJ2-2; D uncertain. The CDR3 totals 13 residues. Trimming cost V 3 bases and J 4 bases, with 6 bases left between them. The CDR3 nucleotides are TGTGCCAGCAGTTTCGAAATCACCGGGGAGCTGTTTTTT. Encoded protein: CASSFEITGELFF.

This clonotype appeared many times. The chain is built from TRBV12-3 or TRBV12-4 and TRBJ1-2; 9 bases are a match to TRBD1. With 5 bases clipped from V and 3 bases from J, the junction kept 7 bases outside the gene matches. This CDR3 spans 15 amino acids. This CDR3 reads CASSLLRTGDYGYTF. The CDR3 DNA reads TGTGCCAGCAGTCTACTAAGGACAGGGGACTATGGCTACACCTTC.

This clonotype was seen ten or more times. It may be a read error: a sequence one base away is much more abundant. This sequence joins TRBV6-1 and TRBJ1-6, with D maybe TRBD1 (6 bases). The V and J ends lost 6 bases and 7 bases respectively, with 13 bases between them. The length of the CDR3 is 14 residues. Germline CDR1 and CDR2: MNHNS and SASEGT. CDR3 nucleotide sequence: TGTGCCAGCAGGGCCGGGACAATCAATTCACCCCTCCACTTT. It encodes CASRAGTINSPLHF.

This clonotype was recorded at least ten times. The genes are TRBV10-3 and TRBJ1-1, with 7 bases fitting TRBD1. This CDR3 comprises 15 residues. The germline gives CDR1 ENHRY, CDR2 SYGVKD. The V and J ends lost 6 bases and 1 base, in that order; junction bases with no gene match: 8. CDR3 nucleotide sequence: TGTGCCATCAGGCTAGGACAGGCGGAGAACACTGAAGCTTTCTTT. Residues: CAIRLGQAENTEAFF.

The rearrangement links TRBV7-9 to TRBJ1-1; D gene unclear. Between the trimmed V and J ends, which lost 3 bases and 10 bases, there was a span of 3 bases. This CDR3 has 9 amino acids. CDR1 is SEHNR and CDR2 is FQNEAQ in the germline V gene (reference sequence). DNA for the CDR3: TGTGCCAGCAGCTTCGGAGCTTTCTTT. Amino acid sequence: CASSFGAFF.

The sample holds a few counts of this clonotype. This rearrangement joins TRBV28 to TRBJ1-5; TRBD1 is a possible D gene (5 bases). The CDR3 length is 13 residues. Germline V CDR1 and CDR2: MDHEN, SYDVKM. Deletions cut 10 bases from V and 1 base from J, with 11 bases between. CDR3 residues: CATETASNQPQHF. CDR3 bases: TGTGCCACCGAGACAGCAAGCAATCAGCCCCAGCATTTT.